The sequence of this TCR beta chain was determined in a study of T cell responses to AZD1222 COVID-19 vaccine. Clones were sequenced by immunoSEQ multiplex PCR, and TCRdb holds only the in-frame ones, with some missing. The sample holds some 110,000 clones, 70% to 90% seen once. In germline, CDR1 is SGHDT, CDR2 YYEEEE. The CDR3 is 12 amino acids. Trimming took off 4 bases at V and 8 bases at J, with 10 bases between the two ends. The TCR comes from an adult who received the AZD1222 COVID-19 vaccine. The chain employs TRBV5-6 and TRBJ2-1; maybe TRBD1 (5 bases). The sample consisted of peripheral blood, taken 28 days after the second AZD1222 dose. CDR3 loop: CASSPAGYEQFF. The CDR3 region has the DNA TGTGCCAGCAGCCCCGCAGGGTATGAGCAGTTCTTC.